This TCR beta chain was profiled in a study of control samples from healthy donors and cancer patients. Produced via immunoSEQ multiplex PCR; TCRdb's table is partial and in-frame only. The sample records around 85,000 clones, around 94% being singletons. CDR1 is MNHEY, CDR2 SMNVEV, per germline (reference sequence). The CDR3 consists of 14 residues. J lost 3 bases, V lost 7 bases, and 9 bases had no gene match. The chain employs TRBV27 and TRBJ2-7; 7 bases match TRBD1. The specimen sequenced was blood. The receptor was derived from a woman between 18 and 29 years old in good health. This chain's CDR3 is CASTPLDRLYEQYF. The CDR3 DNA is TGTGCCAGCACCCCTCTGGACAGGCTCTACGAGCAGTACTTC.